The 8 T cell receptor beta chains below come from one sample, sequenced in a study of Graves' ophthalmopathy and Graves' hyperthyroidism. RNA transcripts provided the template for amplifying TCR beta CDR3 regions. The library came from an HTBI-primed first-round RT-PCR and a second-round multiplex PCR. MiXCR, applied by TCRdb to the multiplex PCR reads, yields one record per CDR3 protein. The sample holds approximately 700,000 distinct CDR3 sequences, roughly 40% seen once. The sequencing sample was made of peripheral blood. The receptors were sampled from an adult man with Graves' ophthalmopathy.

The chain uses TRBV7-3 and TRBJ1-4; weak D call: TRBD1 (6 bases). The CDR3 contains 14 residues. Trimming left V 8 bases short and J 11 bases short, with 21 bases between. Germline values: CDR1 SGHTA, CDR2 FQGTGA. The CDR3 bases are TGTGCCAGCCTCAAGGGGGTGGTTCAGTGGAAACTGTTTTTT. Protein sequence: CASLKGVVQWKLFF.

This clonotype was seen many times. The rearrangement links TRBV10-1 to TRBJ1-6, with TRBD1 matching 10 bases. The CDR3 length is 15 residues. CDR1 is WNHNN and CDR2 is SYGVQD in the germline V gene (reference sequence). J lost 10 bases, V lost 4 bases, and 7 bases had no gene match. CDR3 sequence: CASSAETGGRSPLHF. The DNA for the CDR3 is TGCGCCAGCAGTGCCGAGACAGGGGGCCGGTCACCCCTCCACTTT.

This rearrangement joins TRBV2 to TRBJ2-7, with 10 nucleotides matching TRBD1. Germline CDR1 reads SNHLY; CDR2 reads FYNNEI. V was pared by 7 bases and J by 4 bases, with 7 bases of the junction left unmatched. There are 14 residues in the CDR3. This CDR3 is CASTRTGGQYEQYF. The CDR3 DNA follows: TGTGCCAGCACGCGGACAGGGGGTCAATACGAGCAGTACTTC. Together with reference TRBV2 and TRBJ2-7, the CDR3 gives the full variable domain: EPEVTQTPSHQVTQMGQEVILRCVPISNHLYFYWYRQILGQKVEFLVSFYNNEISEKSEIFDDQFSVERPDGSNFTLKIRSTKLEDSAMYFCASTRTGGQYEQYFGPGTRLTVT.

This clonotype appeared many times. The V call is TRBV10-3, the J call TRBJ1-2, with 8 bases fitting TRBD1. Germline lookup yields CDR1 ENHRY and CDR2 SYGVKD. The CDR3 is made up of 13 amino acids. Losses at the gene ends were 3 bases for V and 6 bases for J; bases not matched to a gene: 3. The CDR3 nucleotides are TGTGCCATCAGTGAAGGACAGGGAGATGGCTACACCTTC. Its protein product is CAISEGQGDGYTF.

This clonotype came up many times. This chain joins TRBV2 and TRBJ1-2; D call uncertain. V was pared by 4 bases and J by 1 base, with 4 bases between. The germline gives CDR1 SNHLY, CDR2 FYNNEI. The CDR3 is made up of 12 amino acids. CDR3 nucleotides: TGTGCCAGCAGTGCGAATAACTATGGCTACACCTTC. Its translation is CASSANNYGYTF.

This chain links TRBV13 with TRBJ2-7; TRBD1 matches 9 bases. Germline CDR1 PRHDT, CDR2 FYEKMQ (reference sequence). V was pared by 2 bases and J by 3 bases, with 5 bases of the junction left unmatched. The CDR3 length is 15 residues. In DNA form, the CDR3 reads TGTGCCAGCAGCTTATGGCGACAGGGGGACTACGAGCAGTACTTC. Its translation is CASSLWRQGDYEQYF. The whole variable domain, remainder taken from reference TRBV13 and TRBJ2-7, is AAGVIQSPRHLIKEKRETATLKCYPIPRHDTVYWYQQGPGQDPQFLISFYEKMQSDKGSIPDRFSAQQFSDYHSELNMSSLELGDSALYFCASSLWRQGDYEQYFGPGTRLTVT.

The rearrangement joins TRBV29-1 to TRBJ1-1; D ambiguous. The CDR3 length is 14 residues. Germline CDR1 reads SQVTM; CDR2 reads ANQGSEA. Trimming took off 8 bases at V and 1 base at J, with 17 bases between the two ends. CDR3 loop: CSSYADKGNTEAFF. As DNA, the CDR3 is TGCAGCAGTTACGCAGACAAGGGGAACACTGAAGCTTTCTTT.

Note on this clonotype: One junction end disagrees with the germline gene, perhaps due to a read error. DNA of the CDR3: TGTGCCAGCAGTTACAGGGGGATTAGTGAAGCTTTCTTT. Amino acid sequence: CASSYRGISEAFF. The chain is built from TRBV10-3 and TRBJ1-1, with 8 bases matching TRBD1. Per the germline V gene, CDR1 is ENHRY and CDR2 is SYGVKD. The CDR3 loop spans 13 amino acids.